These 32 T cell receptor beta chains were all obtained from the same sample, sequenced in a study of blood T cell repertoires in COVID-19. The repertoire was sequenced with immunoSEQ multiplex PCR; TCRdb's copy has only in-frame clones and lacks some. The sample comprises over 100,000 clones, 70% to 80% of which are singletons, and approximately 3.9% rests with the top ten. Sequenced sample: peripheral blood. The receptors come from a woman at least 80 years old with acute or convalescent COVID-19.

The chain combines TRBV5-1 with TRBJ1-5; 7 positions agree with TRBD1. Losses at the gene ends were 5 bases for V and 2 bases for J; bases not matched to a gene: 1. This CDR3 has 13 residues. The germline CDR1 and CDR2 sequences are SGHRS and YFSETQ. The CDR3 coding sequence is TGCGCCAGCAGTGGACAGGGCAATCAGCCCCAGCATTTT. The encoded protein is CASSGQGNQPQHF.

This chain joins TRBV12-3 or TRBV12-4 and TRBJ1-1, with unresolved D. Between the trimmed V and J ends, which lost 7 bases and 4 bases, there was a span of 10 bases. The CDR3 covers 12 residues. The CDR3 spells CASKREGTEAFF. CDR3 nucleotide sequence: TGTGCCAGCAAAAGGGAGGGCACTGAAGCTTTCTTT.

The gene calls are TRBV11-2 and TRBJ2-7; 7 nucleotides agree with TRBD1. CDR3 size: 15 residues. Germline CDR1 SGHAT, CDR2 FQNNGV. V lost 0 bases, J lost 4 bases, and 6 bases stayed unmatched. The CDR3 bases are TGTGCCAGCAGCTTAGATTACAGGGGCCCTTACGAGCAGTACTTC. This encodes CASSLDYRGPYEQYF.

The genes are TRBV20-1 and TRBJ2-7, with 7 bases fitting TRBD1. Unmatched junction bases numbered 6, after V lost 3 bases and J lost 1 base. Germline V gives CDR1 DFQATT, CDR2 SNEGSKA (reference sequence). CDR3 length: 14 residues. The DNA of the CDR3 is TGCAGTGCTAGTGGGCAGGGGGTTTCCTACGAGCAGTACTTC. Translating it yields CSASGQGVSYEQYF.

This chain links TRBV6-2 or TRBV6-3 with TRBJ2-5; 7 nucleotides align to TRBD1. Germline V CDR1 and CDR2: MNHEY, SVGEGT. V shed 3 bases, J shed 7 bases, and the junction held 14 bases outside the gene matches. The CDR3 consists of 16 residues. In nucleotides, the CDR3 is TGTGCCAGCAGTTATTCGGGACAGTCCCAGGTTGGGACCCAGTACTTC. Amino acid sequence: CASSYSGQSQVGTQYF.

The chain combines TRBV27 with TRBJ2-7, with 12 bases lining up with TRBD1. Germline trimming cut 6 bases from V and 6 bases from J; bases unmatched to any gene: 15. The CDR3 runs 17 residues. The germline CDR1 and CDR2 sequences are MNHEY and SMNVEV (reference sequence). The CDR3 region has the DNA TGTGCCAGCAGCCTTAGGACTCCCGGGACAGGGGGCGGCGAGCAGTACTTC. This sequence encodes CASSLRTPGTGGGEQYF.

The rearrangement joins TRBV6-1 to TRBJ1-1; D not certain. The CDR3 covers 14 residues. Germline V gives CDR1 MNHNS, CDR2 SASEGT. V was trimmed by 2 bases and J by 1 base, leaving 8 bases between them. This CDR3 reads CASSETIRNTEAFF. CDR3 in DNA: TGTGCCAGCAGTGAAACTATACGGAACACTGAAGCTTTCTTT.

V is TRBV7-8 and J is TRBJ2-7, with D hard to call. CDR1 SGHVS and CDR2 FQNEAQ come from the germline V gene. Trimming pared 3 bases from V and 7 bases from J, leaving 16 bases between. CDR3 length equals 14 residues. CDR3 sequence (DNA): TGTGCCAGCAGCTTGCGAAGTGAGCTTGGTGAGCAGTACTTC. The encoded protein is CASSLRSELGEQYF.

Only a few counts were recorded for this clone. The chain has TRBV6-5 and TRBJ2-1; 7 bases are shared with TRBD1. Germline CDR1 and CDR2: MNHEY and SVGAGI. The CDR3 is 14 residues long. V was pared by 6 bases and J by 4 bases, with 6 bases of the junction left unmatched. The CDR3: CASSRDSLYNEQFF. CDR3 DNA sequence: TGTGCCAGCAGCCGGGACAGCCTATACAATGAGCAGTTCTTC.

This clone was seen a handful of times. The CDR3 sequence is CASRPRLAGVANTGELFF. DNA of the CDR3: TGTGCCAGCAGGCCGCGACTAGCGGGAGTCGCGAACACCGGGGAGCTGTTTTTT. This chain joins TRBV11-2 and TRBJ2-2; the match to TRBD2 covers 12 bases. The germline CDR1 and CDR2 sequences are SGHAT and FQNNGV. V lost 6 bases, J lost 0 bases, and 8 bases stayed unmatched. CDR3 size: 18 residues. Complete variable domain (other parts from reference TRBV11-2 and TRBJ2-2): EAGVAQSPRYKIIEKRQSVAFWCNPISGHATLYWYQQILGQGPKLLIQFQNNGVVDDSQLPKDRFSAERLKGVDSTLKIQPAKLEDSAVYLCASRPRLAGVANTGELFFGEGSRLTVL.

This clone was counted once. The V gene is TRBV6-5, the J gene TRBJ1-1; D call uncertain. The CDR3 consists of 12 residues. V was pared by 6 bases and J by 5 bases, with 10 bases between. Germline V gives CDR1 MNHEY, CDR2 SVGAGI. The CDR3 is CASSREETEAFF. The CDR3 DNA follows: TGTGCCAGCAGCCGTGAGGAGACTGAAGCTTTCTTT.

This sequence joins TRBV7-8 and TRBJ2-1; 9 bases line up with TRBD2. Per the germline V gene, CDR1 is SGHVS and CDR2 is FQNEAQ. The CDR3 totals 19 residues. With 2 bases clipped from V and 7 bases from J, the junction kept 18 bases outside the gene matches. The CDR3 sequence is CASSLSLAGGPTLENEQFF. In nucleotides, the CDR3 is TGTGCCAGCAGCTTATCTCTGGCGGGAGGGCCGACGTTGGAAAATGAGCAGTTCTTC. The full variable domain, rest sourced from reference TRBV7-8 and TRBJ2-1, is GAGVSQSPRYKVAKRGQDVALRCDPISGHVSLFWYQQALGQGPEFLTYFQNEAQLDKSGLPSDRFFAERPEGSVSTLKIQRTQQEDSAVYLCASSLSLAGGPTLENEQFFGPGTRLTVL.

The CDR3 reads CASSPHTGDNQPQHF. The CDR3 DNA reads as TGTGCCAGCAGCCCCCACACAGGCGATAATCAGCCCCAGCATTTT. V gene TRBV5-8 combines with J gene TRBJ1-5; D possibly corresponds to TRBD1 (5 bases). This CDR3 region has 15 residues. Germline CDR1 SGHTS, CDR2 YDEGEE. The V and J ends lost 4 bases and 4 bases respectively, with 15 bases between them.

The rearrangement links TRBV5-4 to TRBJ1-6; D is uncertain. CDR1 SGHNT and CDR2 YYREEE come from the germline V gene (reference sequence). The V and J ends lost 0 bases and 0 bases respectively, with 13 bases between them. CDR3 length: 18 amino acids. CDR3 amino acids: CASSLGGAPGSYNSPLHF. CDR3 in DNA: TGTGCCAGCAGCTTGGGCGGAGCTCCCGGCTCCTATAATTCACCCCTCCACTTT.

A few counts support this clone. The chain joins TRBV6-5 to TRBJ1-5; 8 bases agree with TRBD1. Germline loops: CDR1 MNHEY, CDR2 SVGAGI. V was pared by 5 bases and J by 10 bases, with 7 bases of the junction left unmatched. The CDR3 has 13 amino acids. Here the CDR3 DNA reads TGTGCCAGCAGTAGACAGGGGACCGGACCCCAGCATTTT. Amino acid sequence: CASSRQGTGPQHF.

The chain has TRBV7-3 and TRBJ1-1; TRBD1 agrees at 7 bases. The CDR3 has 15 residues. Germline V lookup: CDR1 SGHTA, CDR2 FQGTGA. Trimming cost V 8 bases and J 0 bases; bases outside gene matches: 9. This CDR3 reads CASARDSLMNTEAFF. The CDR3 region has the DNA TGTGCCAGCGCGAGGGACAGTTTGATGAACACTGAAGCTTTCTTT.

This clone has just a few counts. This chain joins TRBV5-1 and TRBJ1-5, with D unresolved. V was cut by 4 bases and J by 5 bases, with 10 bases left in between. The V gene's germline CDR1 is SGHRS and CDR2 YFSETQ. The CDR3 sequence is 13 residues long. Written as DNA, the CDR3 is TGCGCCAGCAGCCCCGGTATGGATCAGCCCCAGCATTTT. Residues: CASSPGMDQPQHF.

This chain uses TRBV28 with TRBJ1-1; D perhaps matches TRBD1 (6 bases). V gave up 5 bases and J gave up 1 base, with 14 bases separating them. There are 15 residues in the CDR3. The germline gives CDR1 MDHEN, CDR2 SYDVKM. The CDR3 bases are TGTGCCAGCAGTCCCTTACAGGGCCCGAACACTGAAGCTTTCTTT. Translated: CASSPLQGPNTEAFF.

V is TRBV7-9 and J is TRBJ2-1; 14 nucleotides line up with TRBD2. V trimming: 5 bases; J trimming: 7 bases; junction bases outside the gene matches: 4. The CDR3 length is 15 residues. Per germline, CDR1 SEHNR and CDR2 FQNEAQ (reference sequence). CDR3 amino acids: CASSLRTSGRNEQFF. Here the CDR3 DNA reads TGTGCCAGCAGCCTTAGGACTAGCGGGAGGAATGAGCAGTTCTTC.

CDR3 nucleotides: TGTGCCAGCAGCTTTACTAGTTACGGCGAGCAGTACTTC. This gives the protein CASSFTSYGEQYF. This chain connects TRBV7-2 to TRBJ2-7, with D possibly being TRBD2 (5 bases). Per the germline V gene, CDR1 is SGHTA and CDR2 is FQGNSA. CDR3 size: 13 residues. Trimming stripped 3 bases from V and 6 bases from J, with 12 bases between.

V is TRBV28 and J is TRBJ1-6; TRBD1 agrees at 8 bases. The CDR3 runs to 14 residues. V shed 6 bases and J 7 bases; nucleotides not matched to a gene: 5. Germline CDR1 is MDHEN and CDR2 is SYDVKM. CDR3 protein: CASRSGQGNSPLHF. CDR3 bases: TGTGCCAGCAGGTCCGGACAGGGAAATTCACCCCTCCACTTT. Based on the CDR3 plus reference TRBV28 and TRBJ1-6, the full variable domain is DVKVTQSSRYLVKRTGEKVFLECVQDMDHENMFWYRQDPGLGLRLIYFSYDVKMKEKGDIPEGYSVSREKKERFSLILESASTNQTSMYLCASRSGQGNSPLHFGNGTRLTVT.

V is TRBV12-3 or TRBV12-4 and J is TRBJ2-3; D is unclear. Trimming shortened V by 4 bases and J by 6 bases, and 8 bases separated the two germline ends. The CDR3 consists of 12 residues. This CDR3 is CASSSGWDTQYF. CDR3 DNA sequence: TGTGCCAGCAGTTCCGGGTGGGATACGCAGTATTTT.

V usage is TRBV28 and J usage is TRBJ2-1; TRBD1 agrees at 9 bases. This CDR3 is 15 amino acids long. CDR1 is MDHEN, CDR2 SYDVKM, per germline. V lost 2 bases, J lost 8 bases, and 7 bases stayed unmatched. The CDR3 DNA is TGTGCCAGCAGTTTAAGAACAGGGGGCCGGGATGAGCAGTTCTTC. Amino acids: CASSLRTGGRDEQFF.

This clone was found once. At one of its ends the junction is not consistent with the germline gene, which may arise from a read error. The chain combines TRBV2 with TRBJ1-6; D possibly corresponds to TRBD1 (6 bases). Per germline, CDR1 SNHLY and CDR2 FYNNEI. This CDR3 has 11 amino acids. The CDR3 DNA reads TGCGCCGGACAGAGTAATTCACCCCTCCACTTT. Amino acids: CAGQSNSPLHF.

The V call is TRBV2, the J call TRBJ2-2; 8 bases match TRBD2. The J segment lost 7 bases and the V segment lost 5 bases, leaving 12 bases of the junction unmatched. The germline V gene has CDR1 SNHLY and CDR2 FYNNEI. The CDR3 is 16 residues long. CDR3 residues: CASSFSSGSISGELFF. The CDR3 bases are TGTGCCAGCAGTTTTTCGAGCGGGAGTATTAGCGGGGAGCTGTTTTTT.

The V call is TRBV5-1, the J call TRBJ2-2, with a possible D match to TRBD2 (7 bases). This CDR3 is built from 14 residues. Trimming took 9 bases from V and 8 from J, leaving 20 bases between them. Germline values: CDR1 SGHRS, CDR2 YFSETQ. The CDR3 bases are TGCGCCACCGCGCGGGGGCGTAATCAAGGGGAGCTGTTTTTT. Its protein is CATARGRNQGELFF.

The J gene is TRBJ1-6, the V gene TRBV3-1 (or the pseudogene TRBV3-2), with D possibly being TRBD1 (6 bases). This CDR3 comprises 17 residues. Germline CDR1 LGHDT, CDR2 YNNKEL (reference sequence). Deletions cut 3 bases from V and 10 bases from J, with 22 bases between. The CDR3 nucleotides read TGTGCCAGCAGCCACCAATACAGGGCAGGGTTGGGATCACCCCTCCACTTT. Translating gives CASSHQYRAGLGSPLHF.

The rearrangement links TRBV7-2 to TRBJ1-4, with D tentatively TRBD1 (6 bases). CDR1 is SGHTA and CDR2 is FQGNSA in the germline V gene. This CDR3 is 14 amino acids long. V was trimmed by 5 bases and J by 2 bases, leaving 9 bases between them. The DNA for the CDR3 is TGTGCCAGCAGCCCAGACAGGACTAATGAAAAACTGTTTTTT. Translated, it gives CASSPDRTNEKLFF.

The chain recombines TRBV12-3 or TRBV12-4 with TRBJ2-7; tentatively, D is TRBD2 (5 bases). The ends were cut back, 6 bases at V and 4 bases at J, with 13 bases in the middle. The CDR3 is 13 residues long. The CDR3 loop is CASSLQRIYEQYF. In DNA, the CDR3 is TGTGCCAGCAGCCTCCAGCGGATTTACGAGCAGTACTTC.

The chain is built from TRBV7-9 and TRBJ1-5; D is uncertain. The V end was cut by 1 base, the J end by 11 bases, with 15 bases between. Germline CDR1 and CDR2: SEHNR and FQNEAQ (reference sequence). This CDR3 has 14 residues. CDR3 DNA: TGTGCCAGCAGCTTAGACGGAGGTGGTATGACCCAGCATTTT. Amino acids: CASSLDGGGMTQHF. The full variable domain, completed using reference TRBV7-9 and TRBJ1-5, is DTGVSQNPRHKITKRGQNVTFRCDPISEHNRLYWYRQTLGQGPEFLTYFQNEAQLEKSRLLSDRFSAERPKGSFSTLEIQRTEQGDSAMYLCASSLDGGGMTQHFGDGTRLSIL.

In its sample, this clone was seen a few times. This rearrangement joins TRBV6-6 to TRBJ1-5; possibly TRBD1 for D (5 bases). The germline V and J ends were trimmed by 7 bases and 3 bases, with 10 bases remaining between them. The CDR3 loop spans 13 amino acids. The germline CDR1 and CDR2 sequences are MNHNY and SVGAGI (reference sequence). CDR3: CASTQGLNQPQHF. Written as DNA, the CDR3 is TGTGCCAGCACCCAGGGTCTCAATCAGCCCCAGCATTTT.

This CDR3 is CASSSVSSGQETQYF. The CDR3 DNA reads as TGTGCCAGCAGTTCAGTATCTAGCGGTCAAGAGACCCAGTACTTC. This rearrangement joins TRBV28 to TRBJ2-5; TRBD2 matches 7 bases. The germline V gene encodes CDR1 MDHEN and CDR2 SYDVKM. The CDR3 sequence is 15 residues long. The junction had 7 bases not matched to a gene; V was cut back by 4 bases and J by 2 bases.